What follows describes a single T cell receptor beta chain. Its target is not known. The authors produced TCR alpha and TCR beta cDNA libraries with sample barcodes and UMIs by 5'RACE using constant-segment primers. TCRdb reanalysed the 5' RACE reads using MiXCR and keeps one entry per CDR3 protein. This repertoire shows fewer than 150,000 distinct CDR3 sequences, 15% to 20% found once; its top ten account for 5% to 5.5%. The CDR3 extends over 15 amino acids. V gave up 5 bases and J gave up 7 bases; unmatched junction bases: 11. Germline CDR1 reads MNHEY; CDR2 reads SVGAGI. The entry originates in a study of T-cell memory formation after mild COVID-19. Study details: TCR clusters were mostly donor specific.

Study-wide results and limits: CD4+ contracting clones lay mainly in CM and EM, CD8+ ones in EMRA.

This receptor was identified in a man aged 18 to 29 who had mild COVID-19 (a few samples of this study predate the infection). Cell type and time point are not known. The source material was PBMCs or a T cell subset sorted from them (not recorded which). The gene calls are TRBV6-5 and TRBJ2-7; 10 nucleotides line up with TRBD1. CDR3 sequence (DNA): TGTGCCAGCAGTCCCGGGGACAGGGGAGCTTCGGAGCAGTACTTC. Its translation: CASSPGDRGASEQYF.